This T cell receptor (beta chain) comes out of a study of patients and donors after allogeneic stem cell transplantation. Each CDR3 protein gets one entry after TCRdb re-called the RT-PCR reads with MiXCR. The sample has 920,000 or so distinct CDR3 sequences, roughly 18% seen once; the top ten hold roughly 6.4%. This clonotype was counted at least ten times. From germline, CDR1 is SGHRS and CDR2 YFSETQ. V was clipped by 0 bases and J by 4 bases; unmatched bases: 2. The CDR3 is 14 amino acids. The sequencing sample was made of blood, either unsorted or a sorted T cell fraction (not recorded which). The TCR originated in a human donor who was either an allogeneic HSCT recipient or a stem cell or donor lymphocyte infusion donor (not recorded which). It is not recorded whose cells these are; they may come from a transplant donor. V usage is TRBV5-1 and J usage is TRBJ2-3, with 7 bases fitting TRBD2. This CDR3 reads CASSLERDADTQYF. The CDR3, as DNA: TGCGCCAGCAGCTTGGAGCGGGATGCAGATACGCAGTATTTT.